The 12 T cell receptor beta chains reported below all come from one sample, sequenced in a study of OX40 agonist ivuxolimab in advanced cancers. TCRdb keeps only in-frame clones here, not all; method: immunoSEQ multiplex PCR. The repertoire holds 60,000 or so clones, around 88% seen once, with roughly 0.79% in the top ten. The input for sequencing was CD4+ or CD8+ T cells sorted from blood, taken in a trial of the OX40 agonist ivuxolimab. The source is an adult with an advanced solid tumor such as melanoma, head and neck, liver or kidney cancer.

This chain uses TRBV4-1 with TRBJ2-2, with D uncertain. The CDR3 is 17 amino acids. Germline CDR1 is MGHRA and CDR2 is YSYEKL. Deletions cut 0 bases from V and 0 bases from J, with 11 bases between. CDR3 sequence reads: CASSQELASTNTGELFF. The CDR3 DNA reads as TGCGCCAGCAGCCAAGAATTAGCTTCCACGAACACCGGGGAGCTGTTTTTT.

The chain carries TRBV6-5 and TRBJ1-3; D unresolved. This CDR3 is 15 amino acids long. Germline-derived CDR1 and CDR2 are MNHEY and SVGAGI. Trimming removed 0 bases from V and 4 bases from J, with 10 bases in between. The CDR3 coding sequence is TGTGCCAGCAGTTACTCGGATCGGCGCGGAAACACCATATATTTT. Its translation is CASSYSDRRGNTIYF.

The gene calls are TRBV5-8 and TRBJ1-2; D unclear. CDR1 and CDR2 from the germline V gene are SGHTS and YDEGEE. CDR3 size: 14 residues. The V gene lost 7 bases and the J gene lost 10 bases, with 23 bases spanning the gap. CDR3 region: CASDTYRVATNYTF. The CDR3 nucleotides read TGTGCCAGCGACACATACCGGGTCGCAACAAACTACACCTTC. Supplemented by reference TRBV5-8 and TRBJ1-2, the full variable domain reads EAGVTQSPTHLIKTRGQQATLRCSPISGHTSVYWYQQALGLGLQFLLWYDEGEERNRGNFPPRFSGRQFPNYSSELNVNALELEDSALYLCASDTYRVATNYTFGSGTRLTVV.

A single count supports this clone. This chain connects TRBV7-9 to TRBJ2-3; D remains unclear. From germline, CDR1 is SEHNR and CDR2 FQNEAQ (reference sequence). V was pared by 5 bases and J by 3 bases, with 6 bases between. This CDR3 contains 12 residues. In nucleotides, the CDR3 is TGTGCCAGCAGCCGACAAACAGATACGCAGTATTTT. This translates into CASSRQTDTQYF.

The chain combines TRBV15 with TRBJ2-3, with 8 bases fitting TRBD2. From germline, CDR1 is LNHNV and CDR2 YYDKDF (reference sequence). V was pared by 6 bases and J by 3 bases, with 5 bases of the junction left unmatched. The CDR3 contains 14 residues. CDR3 sequence (DNA): TGTGCCACCAGATTAGCGGGGATGACAGATACGCAGTATTTT. This encodes CATRLAGMTDTQYF.

The rearrangement joins TRBV11-2 to TRBJ2-7; D gene ambiguous. V was pared by 1 base and J by 3 bases, with 13 bases between. The CDR3 sequence is 15 residues long. CDR1 and CDR2 (germline): SGHAT, FQNNGV. CDR3 coding DNA: TGTGCCAGCAGCTTAGGGCCGGCAACCCTCTACGAGCAGTACTTC. It encodes CASSLGPATLYEQYF.

This chain uses TRBV4-2 with TRBJ2-1; 10 nucleotides align to TRBD2. Germline loops: CDR1 LGHNA, CDR2 YNFKEQ. The CDR3 totals 16 residues. V lost 0 bases and J lost 6; bases outside the gene matches: 5. CDR3 amino acids: CASSQDRAGGPNEQFF. CDR3 in DNA: TGTGCCAGCAGCCAAGATAGAGCGGGAGGGCCCAATGAGCAGTTCTTC.

V is TRBV30 and J is TRBJ2-1; 11 nucleotides line up with TRBD2. Trimming cost V 5 bases and J 4 bases; bases outside gene matches: 10. Germline V gene sequence: CDR1 GTSNPN, CDR2 SVGIG (reference sequence). The CDR3 spans 16 residues. This CDR3 reads CAWSHSGRAIYNEQFF. In nucleotides, the CDR3 is TGTGCCTGGTCTCATAGCGGGAGGGCCATTTACAATGAGCAGTTCTTC.

The chain has TRBV5-1 and TRBJ1-2; no definite D call. The CDR3 has 14 amino acids. V lost 4 bases and J lost 3, with 13 bases in between. Germline CDR1 is SGHRS and CDR2 is YFSETQ. CDR3 in amino acids: CASSMAPGDYGYTF. CDR3 DNA: TGCGCCAGCAGCATGGCCCCCGGGGACTATGGCTACACCTTC.

This chain joins TRBV28 and TRBJ2-1; the D gene is possibly TRBD1 (5 bases). Germline V gene sequence: CDR1 MDHEN, CDR2 SYDVKM. This CDR3 spans 14 amino acids. V gave up 3 bases and J gave up 12 bases, with 18 bases separating them. CDR3 sequence: CASSFTGYTMRQFF. DNA for the CDR3: TGTGCCAGCAGTTTCACAGGTTATACAATGAGGCAGTTCTTC.

The V gene is TRBV7-3, the J gene TRBJ2-3, with 7 bases identical to TRBD2. The CDR3 is made up of 15 amino acids. Germline loops: CDR1 SGHTA, CDR2 FQGTGA. V shed 6 bases and J 2 bases; nucleotides not matched to a gene: 8. The CDR3 here is CASSDGGSPTDTQYF. For the CDR3, the DNA is TGTGCCAGCAGTGACGGCGGGAGTCCCACAGATACGCAGTATTTT.

This rearrangement joins TRBV6-5 to TRBJ2-4; 7 bases align to TRBD1. This CDR3 region has 14 residues. The germline gives CDR1 MNHEY, CDR2 SVGAGI. Trimming cost V 5 bases and J 5 bases; bases outside gene matches: 6. CDR3 loop: CASSRDRGENIQYF. DNA for the CDR3: TGTGCCAGCAGTCGGGACAGAGGGGAAAACATTCAGTACTTC.